This entry lists 2 T cell receptor beta chains sequenced from one sample in a study of T cells expressing NK-cell markers (dated by TCRdb to between 2020 and 2021). The receptor library was made with 5' RACE. TCRdb names Illumina HiSeq 2000 as the instrument used. The reads went through TCRdb reprocessing, and each CDR3 protein sequence gets one entry with no DNA. The table kept for this sample lists about 110,000 distinct CDR3 sequences. 15% to 20% of the sample belongs to the ten largest clones. The sample consisted of blood T cells: a sorted CD56 or NKG2C T cell subset, CD4+ or CD8+ T cells, or bulk PBMC T cells (not recorded which). The receptors were sampled from a woman aged 18 to 69 in good health.

The CDR3 spells CSARDITEAFF. The gene calls are TRBV20-1 and TRBJ1-1. Germline loops: CDR1 DFQATT, CDR2 SNEGSKA (reference sequence). The CDR3 contains 11 residues.

The rearrangement uses TRBV28 and TRBJ2-7; with no DNA, the TCRdb D assignment of TRBD2 cannot be verified. Germline-derived CDR1 and CDR2 are MDHEN and SYDVKM. The CDR3 is 14 amino acids. This CDR3 reads CASSPRLTPYEQYF.